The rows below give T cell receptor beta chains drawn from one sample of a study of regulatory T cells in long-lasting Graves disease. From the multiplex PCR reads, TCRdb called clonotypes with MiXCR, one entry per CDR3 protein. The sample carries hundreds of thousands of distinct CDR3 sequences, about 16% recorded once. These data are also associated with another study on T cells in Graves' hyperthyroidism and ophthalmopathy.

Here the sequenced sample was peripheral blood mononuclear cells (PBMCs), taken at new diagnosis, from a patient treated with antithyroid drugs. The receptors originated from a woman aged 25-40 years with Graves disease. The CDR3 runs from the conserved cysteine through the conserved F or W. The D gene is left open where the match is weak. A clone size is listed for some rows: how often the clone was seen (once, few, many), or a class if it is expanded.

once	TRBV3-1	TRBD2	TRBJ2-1	TGTGCCAGCAGCCTCTCTCTAGCGGGAGCCGCTGAGCAGTTCTTC	CASSLSLAGAAEQFF
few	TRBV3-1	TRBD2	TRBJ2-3	TGTGCCAGCAGCCAAGAGATTGGGACTAGAGACGCAGATACGCAGTATTTT	CASSQEIGTRDADTQYF
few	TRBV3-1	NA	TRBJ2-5	TGTGCCAGCAGCCAAGAAGGCTTGGAGACCCAGTACTTC	CASSQEGLETQYF
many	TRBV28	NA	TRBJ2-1	TGTGCCAGCAGTGTCGGACAGAACAGAGGGCAGTTCTTC	CASSVGQNRGQFF
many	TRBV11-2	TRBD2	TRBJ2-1	TGTGCCAGCAGCTTAGTAGCGGGAGTCTACAATGAGCAGTTCTTC	CASSLVAGVYNEQFF
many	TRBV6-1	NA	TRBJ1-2	TGTGCCAGCAAACCCGCACCCCCTGGCTACACCTTC	CASKPAPPGYTF
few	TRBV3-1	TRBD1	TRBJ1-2	TGTGCCAGCAGCCTATCAGGGGGAGGAGGAAATGGCTACACCTTC	CASSLSGGGGNGYTF
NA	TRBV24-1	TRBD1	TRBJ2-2	TGTGCCACCAGTGATTCCGGGGTTGGACAGGTGTACACCGGGGAGCTGTTTTTT	CATSDSGVGQVYTGELFF
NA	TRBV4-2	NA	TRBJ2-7	TGTGCCAGCAGCCAAGATGGAGCGGCATCCTACGAGCAGTACTTC	CASSQDGAASYEQYF
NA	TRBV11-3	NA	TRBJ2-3	TGTGCCAGCAGCTTAGGAGACCCCACAGATACGCAGTATTTT	CASSLGDPTDTQYF
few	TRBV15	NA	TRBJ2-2	TGTGCCACCAGCAGAGGGCCAATAGCGGACACCGGGGAGCTGTTTTTT	CATSRGPIADTGELFF
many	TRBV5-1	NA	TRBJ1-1	TGCGCCAGCAGCCAGCCGCAGAACACTGAAGCTTTCTTT	CASSQPQNTEAFF
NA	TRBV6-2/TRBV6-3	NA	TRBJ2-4	TGTGCCAGCAGTTACCGGGACACCGCCAAAAACATTCAGTACTTC	CASSYRDTAKNIQYF
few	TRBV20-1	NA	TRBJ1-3	TGCAGTGCTAGTGGCGGAGCCTTGAATGGAAACACCATATATTTT	CSASGGALNGNTIYF
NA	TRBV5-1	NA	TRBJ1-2	TGCGCCAGCAGCTTGATTAGGGGACACGTAAACTATGGCTACACCTTC	CASSLIRGHVNYGYTF
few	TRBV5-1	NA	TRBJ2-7	TGCGCCAGCAGCTTGGACGGGGTGGGACCCTACGAGCAGTACTTC	CASSLDGVGPYEQYF
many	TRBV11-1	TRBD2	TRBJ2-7	TGTGCCAGCAGCTCCCCGGGAGGAGGGAACGAGCAGTACTTC	CASSSPGGGNEQYF
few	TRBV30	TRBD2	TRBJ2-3	TGTGCCTGGACCGGACTAGCGGAGACAGATACGCAGTATTTT	CAWTGLAETDTQYF
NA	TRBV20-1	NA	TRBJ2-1	TGCAGTGCTAGATCGGCCTACCTCAGCTCCTACAATGAGCAGTTCTTC	CSARSAYLSSYNEQFF
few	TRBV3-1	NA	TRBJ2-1	TGTGCCAGCAGCAAAGGCTCAGATGAGCAGTTCTTC	CASSKGSDEQFF
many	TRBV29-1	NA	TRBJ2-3	TGCAGCGTTGAAAGAGGGGCAGATACGCAGTATTTT	CSVERGADTQYF
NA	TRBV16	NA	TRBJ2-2	TGTGCCAGCAAGGAGGGAACCCACGGGGAGCTGTTTTTT	CASKEGTHGELFF
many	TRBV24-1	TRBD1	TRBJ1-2	TGTGCCACCAGTGATGGGACAGCCAGCTATGGCTACACCTTC	CATSDGTASYGYTF
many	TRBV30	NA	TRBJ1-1	TGTGCCTGGAAGGGCAGTTTTAACACTGAAGCTTTCTTT	CAWKGSFNTEAFF
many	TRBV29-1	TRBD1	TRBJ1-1	TGCAGCGCCGGGACAGCCCGCACTGAAGCTTTCTTT	CSAGTARTEAFF
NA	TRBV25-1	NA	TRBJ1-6	TGTGCCAGCAGTCAACCCGGGGCAGGAGGACGGTCACCCCTCCACTTT	CASSQPGAGGRSPLHF
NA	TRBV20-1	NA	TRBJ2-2	TGCAGTGCCACGCGACTCTGGGGGGCCGGGGAGCTGTTTTTT	CSATRLWGAGELFF
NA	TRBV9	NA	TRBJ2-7	TGTGCCAGCAGCGTAGCACAGGGAGGGTACGAGCAGTACTTC	CASSVAQGGYEQYF
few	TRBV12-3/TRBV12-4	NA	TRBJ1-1	TGTGCCAGCTGGGGGGGGGGGTTGAACACTGAAGCTTTCTTT	CASWGGGLNTEAFF
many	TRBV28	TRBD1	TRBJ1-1	TGTGCCAGCAGTTCCCCAATTGGTTGGGGGTCGTGGACAGGGGCGAAGAGCACTGAAGCTTTCTTT	CASSSPIGWGSWTGAKSTEAFF
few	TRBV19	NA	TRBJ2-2	TGTGCCAGTAGTATAAACAGTGAGGCCGGGGAGCTGTTTTTT	CASSINSEAGELFF
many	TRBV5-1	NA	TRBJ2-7	TGCGCCAGCAGCTTGGCCGAGGGGGTCTACGAGCAGTACTTC	CASSLAEGVYEQYF
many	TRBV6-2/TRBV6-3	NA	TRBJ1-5	TGTGCCAGCAGCTACGGGGGAAATCAGCCCCAGCATTTT	CASSYGGNQPQHF
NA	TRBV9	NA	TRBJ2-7	TGTGCCAGCAGCCCCCGCCTGGCGGAAAGATACGAGCAGTACTTC	CASSPRLAERYEQYF
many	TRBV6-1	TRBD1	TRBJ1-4	TGTGCCAGCAGATTAACAGGGGAGAAACTGTTTTTT	CASRLTGEKLFF
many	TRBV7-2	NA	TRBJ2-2	TGTGCCAGCAGCTTGAAAGGGTTGAAGCTGTTTTTT	CASSLKGLKLFF
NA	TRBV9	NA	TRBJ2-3	TGTGCCAGCAGCGTAGTTTGGCGGGATACGCAGTATTTT	CASSVVWRDTQYF
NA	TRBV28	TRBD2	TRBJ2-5	TGTGCCAGCAGCCGGGGACTAGCGGGGGCAAAAGAGACCCAGTACTTC	CASSRGLAGAKETQYF
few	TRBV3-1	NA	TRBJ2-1	TGTGCCAGCAGCCAACTCCTCGAGCAGTTCTTC	CASSQLLEQFF
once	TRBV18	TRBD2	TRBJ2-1	TGTGCCAGCTCAGATGGACTAGCGGGTTACAATGAGCAGTTCTTC	CASSDGLAGYNEQFF
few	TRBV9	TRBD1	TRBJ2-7	TGTGCCAGCAGCGTAACCGGGACAGGGGGGACCGCCTACGAGCAGTACTTC	CASSVTGTGGTAYEQYF
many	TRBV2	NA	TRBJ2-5	TGTGCCAGCAGTGTCCAATGGGAGACCCAGTACTTC	CASSVQWETQYF
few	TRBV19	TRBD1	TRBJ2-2	TGTGCCAGTAGTTCCCGGGACAGAACTACCGGGGAGCTGTTTTTT	CASSSRDRTTGELFF
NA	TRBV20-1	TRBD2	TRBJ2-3	TGCAGTGCTAAACTAGCGGGAGGAACAGATACGCAGTATTTT	CSAKLAGGTDTQYF
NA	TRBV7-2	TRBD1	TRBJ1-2	TGTGCCAGCAGCCCATCGGACAGGGGCCAGGGCGGCTACACCTTC	CASSPSDRGQGGYTF
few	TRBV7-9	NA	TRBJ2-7	TGTGCCAGCAGCTTACCCGCTAACCGCGACAGTGAGCAGTACTTC	CASSLPANRDSEQYF
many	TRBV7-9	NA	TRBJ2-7	TGTGCCAGCAGCAGTCCCCAGGGTTTAGTGGGCGAGCAGTACTTC	CASSSPQGLVGEQYF
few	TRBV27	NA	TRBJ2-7	TGTGCCAGCAGCCCCCAAACAGGCTACGAGCAGTACTTC	CASSPQTGYEQYF
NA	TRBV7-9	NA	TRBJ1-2	TGTGCCAGCAGCTTACAGGTGCGAGACAGGTCGTTC	CASSLQVRDRSF
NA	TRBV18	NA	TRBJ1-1	TGTGCCAGCTCCGGGGAGCACACTGAAGCTTTCTTT	CASSGEHTEAFF